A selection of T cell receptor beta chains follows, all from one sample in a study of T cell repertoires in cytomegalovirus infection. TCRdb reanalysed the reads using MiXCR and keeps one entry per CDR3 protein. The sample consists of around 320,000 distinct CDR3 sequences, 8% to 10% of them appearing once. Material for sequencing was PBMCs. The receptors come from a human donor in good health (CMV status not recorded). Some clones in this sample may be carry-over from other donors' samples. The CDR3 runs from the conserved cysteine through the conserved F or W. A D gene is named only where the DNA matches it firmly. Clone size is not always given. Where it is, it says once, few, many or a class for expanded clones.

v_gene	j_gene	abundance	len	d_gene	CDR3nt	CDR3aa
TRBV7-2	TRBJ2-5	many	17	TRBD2	TGTGCCAGCAGCCTACCCCCTTGGGGGGGGGTACAAGAGACCCAGTACTTC	CASSLPPWGGVQETQYF
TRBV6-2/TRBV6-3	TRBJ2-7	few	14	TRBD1	TGTGCCAGCAGTTACCACAGGGGGACCTACGAGCAGTACTTC	CASSYHRGTYEQYF
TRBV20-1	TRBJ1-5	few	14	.	TGCAGTGCTAGAGCGGAGACAGCCAATCAGCCCCAGCATTTT	CSARAETANQPQHF
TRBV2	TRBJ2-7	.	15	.	TGTGCCAGCACCCTTTCTAGCGTACGGACCTACGAGCAGTACTTC	CASTLSSVRTYEQYF
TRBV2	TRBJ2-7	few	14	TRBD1	TGTGCCAGCAGTGTGACAGGGGATTTCAACGAGCAGTACTTC	CASSVTGDFNEQYF
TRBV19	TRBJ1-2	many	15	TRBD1	TGTGCCACCAGTGACAGGGGCTCGCTTCACTATGGCTACACCTTC	CATSDRGSLHYGYTF
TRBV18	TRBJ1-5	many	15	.	TGTGCCAGCTCACCGCCAGGACAGAGCAATCAGCCCCAGCATTTT	CASSPPGQSNQPQHF
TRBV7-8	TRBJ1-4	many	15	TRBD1	TGTGCCAGCAGCCGGGACAGGGATCCTCGTGAAAAACTGTTTTTT	CASSRDRDPREKLFF
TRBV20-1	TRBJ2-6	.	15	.	TGCAGTGCTACCCGACAGGCCTCTGGGGCCAACGTCCTGACTTTC	CSATRQASGANVLTF
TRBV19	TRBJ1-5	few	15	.	TGTGCCAGTAGTTCCGGACGACCTTTTGGTCAGCCCCAGCATTTT	CASSSGRPFGQPQHF
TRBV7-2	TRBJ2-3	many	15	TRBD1	TGTGCCAGCAGCTCAGGGGGTTCTGGCACAGATACGCAGTATTTT	CASSSGGSGTDTQYF
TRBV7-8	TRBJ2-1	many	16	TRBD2	TGTGCCAGCAGCTCCGACCCTCTAGCGGGGAGCAATGAGCAGTTCTTC	CASSSDPLAGSNEQFF
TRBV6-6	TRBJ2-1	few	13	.	TGTGCCAGCAGTTACTCCTACGACAATGAGCAGTTCTTC	CASSYSYDNEQFF
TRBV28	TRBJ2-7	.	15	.	TGTGCCAGCAGTTCCTCCCCGCACCAGACCTACGAGCAGTACTTC	CASSSSPHQTYEQYF
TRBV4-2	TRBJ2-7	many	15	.	TGTGCCAGCAGCCAAGTAGCAGGGGAAGTAGACGAGCAGTACTTC	CASSQVAGEVDEQYF
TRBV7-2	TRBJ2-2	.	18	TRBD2	TGTGCCAGCAGCTTACCGGGACTAGCGGGAGGGCCGACCGGGGAGCTGTTTTTT	CASSLPGLAGGPTGELFF
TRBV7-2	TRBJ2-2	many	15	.	TGTGCCAGCAGCAACAGGGTATCCCACACCGGGGAGCTGTTTTTT	CASSNRVSHTGELFF
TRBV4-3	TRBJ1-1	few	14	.	TGCGCCAGCAGCCACCAGACTACGAACACTGAAGCTTTCTTT	CASSHQTTNTEAFF
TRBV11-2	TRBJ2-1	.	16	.	TGTGCCAGCAGCCCTGGACTTGCCCTCTCCTTAGGTGAGCAGTTCTTC	CASSPGLALSLGEQFF
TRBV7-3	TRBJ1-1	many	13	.	TGTGCCAGCAGCGCAACAGGCAGGGATAAAGCTTTCTTT	CASSATGRDKAFF
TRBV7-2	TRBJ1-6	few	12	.	TGTGCCAGCAGCTTCGTGTTTCCACCCCTCCACTTT	CASSFVFPPLHF
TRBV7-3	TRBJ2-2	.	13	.	TGTGCCAGCATGGGGCAGAACACCGGGGAGCTGTTTTTT	CASMGQNTGELFF
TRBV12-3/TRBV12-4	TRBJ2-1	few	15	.	TGTGCCAGCAGTAGGGGGGGGGGACAGAACAATGAGCAGTTCTTC	CASSRGGGQNNEQFF
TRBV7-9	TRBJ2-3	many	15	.	TGTGCCAGCAGCTTATATGGCGGGATTGGGGATACGCAGTATTTT	CASSLYGGIGDTQYF
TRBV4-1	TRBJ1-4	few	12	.	TGCGCCAGCAGCCACCCTCGGGAAAAACTGTTTTTT	CASSHPREKLFF
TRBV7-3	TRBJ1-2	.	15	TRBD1	TGTGCCAGCAGCTTAGGCGGGGACAGGGCGGTGGGCTACACCTTC	CASSLGGDRAVGYTF
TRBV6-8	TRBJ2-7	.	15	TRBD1	TGTGCCAGCAGACTAACAGGGGGACCAATCTACGAGCAGTACTTC	CASRLTGGPIYEQYF
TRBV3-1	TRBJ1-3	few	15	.	TGTGCCAGCAGCCGGCGCGGGGGCCTGGGAAACACCATATATTTT	CASSRRGGLGNTIYF
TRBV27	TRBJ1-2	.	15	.	TGTGCCAGCAGGAGACAGGTGAACCCTAACTATGGCTACACCTTC	CASRRQVNPNYGYTF
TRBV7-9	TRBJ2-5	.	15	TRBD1	TGTGCCAGCAGCCGAATCGGACAGGGTAGGGAGACCCAGTACTTC	CASSRIGQGRETQYF
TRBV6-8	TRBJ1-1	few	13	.	TGTGCCAGCAGTCGACGACAGAACACTGAAGCTTTCTTT	CASSRRQNTEAFF
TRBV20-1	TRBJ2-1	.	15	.	TGCAGTGCTAGCCTGGCCTCGAGCTCCTACAATGAGCAGTTCTTC	CSASLASSSYNEQFF
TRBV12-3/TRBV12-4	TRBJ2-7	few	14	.	TGTGCCAGCAGTTTTGGCGGGACCACCTACGAGCAGTACTTC	CASSFGGTTYEQYF
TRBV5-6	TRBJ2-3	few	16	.	TGTGCCAGCAGCGGAACAGCGACTCAAACCACAGATACGCAGTATTTT	CASSGTATQTTDTQYF
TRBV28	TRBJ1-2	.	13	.	TGTGCCAGCAGCCCGGGACGGTACTATGGCTACACCTTC	CASSPGRYYGYTF
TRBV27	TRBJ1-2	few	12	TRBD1	TGTGCCAGCAGGACAGGGGGCTATGGCTACACCTTC	CASRTGGYGYTF
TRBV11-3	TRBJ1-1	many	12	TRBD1	TGTGCCAGCAGCCCGACAGGGAGTGAAGCTTTCTTT	CASSPTGSEAFF
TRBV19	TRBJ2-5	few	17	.	TGTGCCAGTAGTATAGAACCAACAGGGGACTTCCAAGAGACCCAGTACTTC	CASSIEPTGDFQETQYF
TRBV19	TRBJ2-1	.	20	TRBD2	TGTGCCAGTAGTCCCCAACATTTCGGGCGACTAGCGGGGGGGCAAAATGAGCAGTTCTTC	CASSPQHFGRLAGGQNEQFF
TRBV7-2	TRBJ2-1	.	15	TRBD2	TGTGCCAGCAGCCCCACTAGCGGGATTTACAATGAGCAGTTCTTC	CASSPTSGIYNEQFF
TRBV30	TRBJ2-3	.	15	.	TGTGCCTGGAGCGGTGCGGGCCTGAGCACAGATACGCAGTATTTT	CAWSGAGLSTDTQYF
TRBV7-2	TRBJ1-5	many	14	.	TGTGCCAGCAGCTTCGGACAGACCAATCAGCCCCAGCATTTT	CASSFGQTNQPQHF
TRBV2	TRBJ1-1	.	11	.	TGTGCCAGCACGGTAACGATCGAAGCTTTCTTT	CASTVTIEAFF
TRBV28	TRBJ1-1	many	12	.	TGTGCCAGCAGTCCCCTAATCACTGAAGCTTTCTTT	CASSPLITEAFF
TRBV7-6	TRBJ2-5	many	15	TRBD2	TGTGCCAGCAGCGGCCATGGACTAGCAGGAGAGACCCAGTACTTC	CASSGHGLAGETQYF
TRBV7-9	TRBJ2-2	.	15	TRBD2	TGTGCCAGCAGCGGAACGGGACTAGCGTCCGGGGAGCTGTTTTTT	CASSGTGLASGELFF
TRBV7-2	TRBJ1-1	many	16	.	TGTGCCAGCAGCTTAGCGGATCCGGGGGCGGAAGGACTCGCTTTCTTT	CASSLADPGAEGLAFF
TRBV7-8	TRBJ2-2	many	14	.	TGTGCCAGCAGCTTAGGACCCTTCCTGGGGGAGCTGTTTTTT	CASSLGPFLGELFF
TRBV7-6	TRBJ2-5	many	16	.	TGTGCCAGCAGCTCATGGGGGGGGGCCGGCACGGAGACCCAGTACTTC	CASSSWGGAGTETQYF
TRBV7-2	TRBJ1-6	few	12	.	TGTGCCAGCAGCTACGTCGATTCACCCCTCCACTTT	CASSYVDSPLHF
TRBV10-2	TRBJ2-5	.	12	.	TGCGCCAGCAGGGCCCTGGGGGAGACCCAGTACTTC	CASRALGETQYF
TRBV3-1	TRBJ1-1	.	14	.	TGTGCCAGCAGCCTAAAGCTCCGGGCCCCTGAAGCTTTCTTT	CASSLKLRAPEAFF
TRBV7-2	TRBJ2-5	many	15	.	TGTGCCAGCAGCTTAGGGCCATCCACCCAAGAGACCCAGTACTTC	CASSLGPSTQETQYF
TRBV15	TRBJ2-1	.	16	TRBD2	TGTGCCACCATTAGTAGCGGGAAGGGCTCCTACAATGAGCAGTTCTTC	CATISSGKGSYNEQFF
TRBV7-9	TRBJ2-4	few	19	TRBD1	TGTGCCAGCAGCTCAATTACGGGACAGACACCCCTAGCCAAAAACATTCAGTACTTC	CASSSITGQTPLAKNIQYF
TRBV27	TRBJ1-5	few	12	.	TGTGCCAGCAGTCGAACATCACAGCCCCAGCATTTT	CASSRTSQPQHF
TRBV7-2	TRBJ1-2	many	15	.	TGTGCCAGCAGCCCCGACCCCCAGGGCAGGAGGGGCTACACCTTC	CASSPDPQGRRGYTF
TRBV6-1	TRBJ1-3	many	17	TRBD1	TGTGCCAGCAGCCCCGATCCACAGGGGCCGAAAGGAAACACCATATATTTT	CASSPDPQGPKGNTIYF
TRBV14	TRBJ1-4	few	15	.	TGTGCCAGCAGCCGGATCGGGCCTCTTAATGAAAAACTGTTTTTT	CASSRIGPLNEKLFF
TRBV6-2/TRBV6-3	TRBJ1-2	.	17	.	TGTGCCAGCAGTTACTCGGATCGCAGTGGACCTAACTATGGCTACACCTTC	CASSYSDRSGPNYGYTF